Following are 2 T cell receptor beta chains from one sample sequenced in a study of blood T cell repertoires in COVID-19. This table comes from immunoSEQ multiplex PCR, and its TCRdb copy is limited to in-frame clones, with some not included. In the table there are some 130,000 clones, around 89% of which are singletons. The specimen sequenced was peripheral blood. Receptors were obtained from a man aged 45-65 years with acute or convalescent COVID-19.

The sample holds a few counts of this clone. V and J are TRBV10-2 and TRBJ2-1; 7 bases match TRBD1. CDR1 WSHSY and CDR2 SAAADI come from the germline V gene. The V and J ends lost 11 bases and 4 bases, in that order; junction bases with no gene match: 17. CDR3 length: 16 amino acids. The CDR3 reads CAVAIGPGQSYNEQFF. CDR3 DNA: TGCGCCGTAGCTATAGGTCCGGGACAGTCTTACAATGAGCAGTTCTTC.

The chain recombines TRBV5-1 with TRBJ1-4; D might be TRBD1 (6 bases). Trimming stripped 2 bases from V and 2 bases from J, with 7 bases between. From germline, CDR1 is SGHRS and CDR2 YFSETQ. The CDR3 consists of 14 residues. The CDR3: CASSLRGTNEKLFF. In DNA form, the CDR3 reads TGCGCCAGCAGCTTAAGGGGGACTAATGAAAAACTGTTTTTT.